This TCR beta chain derives from a study of blood T cell repertoires in COVID-19. The length of the CDR3 is 14 residues. Unmatched junction bases numbered 4, after V lost 3 bases and J lost 1 base. Germline V gene data show CDR1 as SQVTM and CDR2 as ANQGSEA. This clone was seen just once. In the source study's methods: Estimation of nucleated cell counts was performed using reference gene primer amplification. Profiling relied on immunoSEQ multiplex PCR, and the TCRdb table lists in-frame clones only, not all of them. Clonal size and the V and J genes are those of that table, whereas D and trimming came from the DNA. The sample lists some 210,000 clones; approximately 84% were seen once.

The rearrangement links TRBV29-1 to TRBJ2-7; 9 bases fit TRBD2. The sample taken for sequencing was peripheral blood. The clonotype originates from a woman aged 65 to 85 with active or convalescent COVID-19. CDR3 residues: CSVDGLAGSYEQYF. The CDR3 DNA is TGCAGCGTTGATGGTCTAGCGGGATCCTACGAGCAGTACTTC.